Each of the 24 T cell receptor beta chains below was sequenced from the same sample in a study of prognosis after radiotherapy for stage I lung cancer. The genomic DNA TCR beta CDR3 region underwent two rounds of multiplex PCR. Used in first-round PCR were primers specific to each TRBV and TRBJ gene. Using its own MiXCR run on the multiplex PCR reads, TCRdb lists one record per CDR3 protein. In the table there are around 19,000 distinct CDR3 sequences, 45% to 70% of which are singletons. Material: PBMCs, obtained before or after stereotactic body radiation therapy (not recorded which). The receptors here all came from a donor over 45 with non-small cell lung cancer.

This clonotype was seen ten or more times. The chain uses TRBV28 and TRBJ2-2, with D possibly being TRBD1 or TRBD2 (5 bases each). Trimming cost V 6 bases and J 4 bases, with 12 bases left between them. The CDR3 length is 14 residues. CDR1 and CDR2 (germline): MDHEN, SYDVKM. In DNA, the CDR3 is TGTGCCAGCAGCCCCGGGACCGCCACCGGGGAGCTGTTTTTT. This encodes CASSPGTATGELFF. Full variable domain (rest looked up from reference TRBV28 and TRBJ2-2): DVKVTQSSRYLVKRTGEKVFLECVQDMDHENMFWYRQDPGLGLRLIYFSYDVKMKEKGDIPEGYSVSREKKERFSLILESASTNQTSMYLCASSPGTATGELFFGEGSRLTVL.

This clonotype was recorded a few times. This CDR3 is missing its conserved last phenylalanine or tryptophan, likely due to a read error. The chain combines TRBV12-3 or TRBV12-4 with TRBJ2-4; D unresolved. V lost 3 bases and J lost 4, with 13 bases in between. The CDR3 loop spans 15 amino acids. In DNA, the CDR3 is TGTGCCAGCAGTTTCGAGATGACTGTGAAAAACATTCAGTACTCC. Protein sequence: CASSFEMTVKNIQYS.

The chain carries TRBV19 and TRBJ1-5, with D unresolved. This CDR3 is built from 15 residues. The germline V gene encodes CDR1 LNHDA and CDR2 SQIVND (reference sequence). CDR3 in amino acids: CAGRPPGAHNQPQHF. CDR3 nucleotide sequence: TGTGCAGGTAGGCCCCCGGGAGCCCATAATCAGCCCCAGCATTTT. The variable domain in full, with the rest retrieved from reference TRBV19 and TRBJ1-5, is DGGITQSPKYLFRKEGQNVTLSCEQNLNHDAMYWYRQDPGQGLRLIYYSQIVNDFQKGDIAEGYSVSREKKESFPLTVTSAQKNPTAFYLCAGRPPGAHNQPQHFGDGTRLSIL.

This clonotype showed up many times. V usage is TRBV4-1 and J usage is TRBJ1-2; D unclear. Trimming removed 3 bases at V and 8 bases at J, with 13 bases between. The CDR3 is 13 residues long. CDR1 is MGHRA, CDR2 YSYEKL, per germline. CDR3 residues: CASSQGDRVGYTF. The CDR3 DNA reads as TGCGCCAGCAGCCAGGGCGATCGGGTAGGCTACACCTTC.

This clonotype has at least ten counts. The CDR3 DNA reads TGTGCCAGTAGTATAGGACTGGTTGGAGGGACTCTGAATCAGCCCCAGCATTTT. Translated: CASSIGLVGGTLNQPQHF. J is TRBJ1-5 and V is TRBV19, with D maybe TRBD1 (5 bases). V was pared by 1 base and J by 4 bases, with 20 bases between. Germline V gene sequence: CDR1 LNHDA, CDR2 SQIVND (reference sequence). CDR3 length: 18 amino acids.

V and J are TRBV2 and TRBJ2-1; no clear D gene. CDR1 and CDR2 from the germline V gene are SNHLY and FYNNEI. V lost 4 bases to trimming and J lost 5 bases, with 6 bases between them. CDR3 length: 12 residues. Here the CDR3 DNA reads TGTGCCAGCAGTGGACAACACAATGAGCAGTTCTTC. Encoded protein: CASSGQHNEQFF.

This clonotype is labeled medium-sized. V is TRBV30 and J is TRBJ2-7; maybe TRBD2 (5 bases). Germline V gene sequence: CDR1 GTSNPN, CDR2 SVGIG (reference sequence). V was shortened by 1 base and J by 3 bases, with 7 bases between the two germline ends. CDR3 length equals 12 residues. The CDR3 here is CAWSAEVYEQYF. CDR3 nucleotide sequence: TGTGCCTGGAGTGCGGAGGTCTACGAGCAGTACTTC.

This clonotype is medium-sized (0.01 to 0.1%) within its sample. V gene TRBV7-8 combines with J gene TRBJ2-5; 9 bases map to TRBD2. Germline-derived CDR1 and CDR2 are SGHVS and FQNEAQ. This CDR3 contains 15 residues. Unmatched junction bases numbered 9, after V lost 5 bases and J lost 5 bases. The CDR3 region has the DNA TGTGCCAGCAGCGACTCTAGCGGGGCTCGGGAGACCCAGTACTTC. Encoded protein: CASSDSSGARETQYF.

This chain connects TRBV3-1 to TRBJ1-2; 8 bases map to TRBD1. Trimming removed 5 bases from V and 6 bases from J; junction bases left unmatched: 8. The CDR3 totals 14 residues. Germline lookup yields CDR1 LGHDT and CDR2 YNNKEL (reference sequence). The CDR3, as DNA: TGTGCCAGCAGCTCCATATCAGGGGGCGATGGCTACACCTTC. It translates to CASSSISGGDGYTF.

This clonotype is labeled as medium-sized. V and J are TRBV2 and TRBJ2-1; TRBD2 aligns across 12 bases. The length of the CDR3 is 16 residues. The trim removed 6 bases at V and 7 bases at J, leaving 10 bases unmatched. Germline V gene lookup returns CDR1 SNHLY and CDR2 FYNNEI. The CDR3 DNA follows: TGTGCCAGCAGGACCGGACTAGCGGGACCGAGAAATGAGCAGTTCTTC. Residues: CASRTGLAGPRNEQFF.

A note on this clonotype: This likely traces to a read error, being one base from a far larger clone. V and J are TRBV27 and TRBJ2-7; 9 bases line up with TRBD1. This CDR3 contains 17 residues. Per the germline V gene, CDR1 is MNHEY and CDR2 is SMNVEV (reference sequence). CDR3 loop: CASSSSGTGRRRSGYAF. The CDR3 DNA is TGTGCCAGCAGTTCGTCCGGGACAGGGAGGCGGCGTAGTGGCTACGCCTTC.

This chain connects TRBV28 to TRBJ2-2; TRBD1 matches 10 bases. The CDR3 runs 16 residues. Trimming removed 3 bases from V and 3 bases from J; junction bases left unmatched: 4. The germline V gene encodes CDR1 MDHEN and CDR2 SYDVKM. This chain's CDR3 is CASSFGTGVYTGELFF. In nucleotides, the CDR3 is TGTGCCAGCAGTTTCGGGACAGGGGTCTACACCGGGGAGCTGTTTTTT. Variable domain in full (rest from reference TRBV28 and TRBJ2-2): DVKVTQSSRYLVKRTGEKVFLECVQDMDHENMFWYRQDPGLGLRLIYFSYDVKMKEKGDIPEGYSVSREKKERFSLILESASTNQTSMYLCASSFGTGVYTGELFFGEGSRLTVL.

V is TRBV12-5 and J is TRBJ1-1, with D uncertain. The CDR3 contains 11 residues. CDR1 LGHNT and CDR2 FRNRAP come from the germline V gene. V shed 10 bases and J shed 2 bases, with 8 bases lying between them. The DNA of the CDR3 is TGTGCTATCGAGTTTAACACTGAAGCTTTCTTT. This gives the protein CAIEFNTEAFF.

To note about this clonotype: A junction end diverges from the germline sequence, so it may reflect a read error. The rearrangement uses TRBV6-1 and TRBJ1-5; D is unresolved. The CDR3 spans 13 residues. The germline CDR1 and CDR2 sequences are MNHNS and SASEGT. The DNA for the CDR3 is TGTGCCAGCAGTGAAGCAGTCAATCAGCCCCATCATTTT. This gives the protein CASSEAVNQPHHF.

The table lists this clonotype with many counts. V and J are TRBV28 and TRBJ1-1; D ambiguous. V was shortened by 2 bases and J by 1 base, with 5 bases between the two germline ends. The CDR3 has 13 amino acids. Germline values: CDR1 MDHEN, CDR2 SYDVKM. The CDR3 nucleotides read TGTGCCAGCAGTTTAGGGCAGAACACTGAAGCTTTCTTT. Translation gives CASSLGQNTEAFF.

This clonotype was observed many times. DNA for the CDR3: TGTGCCAGCAAAAACAGGGAGGCGGGGCCCGGGGAGCTGTTTTTT. Translated: CASKNREAGPGELFF. This chain joins TRBV6-8 and TRBJ2-2; D possibly uses TRBD1 or TRBD2 (6 bases each). This CDR3 region has 15 residues. Germline CDR1 MNHGY, CDR2 SAAAGT. V was shortened by 7 bases and J by 6 bases, with 18 bases between the two germline ends.

For this clonotype: A much larger clone is a single base away; this may be a read error. The V and J genes are TRBV27 and TRBJ1-5; D remains unclear. The germline gives CDR1 MNHEY, CDR2 SMNVEV (reference sequence). The length of the CDR3 is 14 residues. The DNA for the CDR3 is TGTGCCGGCAGTTTTCAGGATAGCAATCAGCCCCAGCATTTT. As protein: CAGSFQDSNQPQHF.

In this sample, this clonotype turned up many times. The chain joins TRBV7-2 to TRBJ1-1; 10 positions match TRBD1. CDR1 and CDR2 (germline): SGHTA, FQGNSA. This CDR3 region has 16 residues. The trim removed 5 bases at V and 0 bases at J, leaving 6 bases unmatched. This chain's CDR3 is CASSPGTGAMNTEAFF. CDR3 DNA: TGTGCCAGCAGCCCCGGGACAGGGGCCATGAACACTGAAGCTTTCTTT.

This clonotype was counted ten times or more. The chain links TRBV7-9 to TRBJ2-3, with no clear D. CDR1 and CDR2 from the germline V gene are SEHNR and FQNEAQ (reference sequence). Trimming shortened V by 1 base and J by 1 base, and 9 bases separated the two germline ends. CDR3 size: 15 residues. The CDR3 nucleotides read TGTGCCAGCAGCTTAGTCCGGCAGGGCACAGATACGCAGTATTTT. Residues: CASSLVRQGTDTQYF.

This clonotype occurred once. The V call is TRBV14, the J call TRBJ1-1; D not certain. The CDR3 sequence is 13 residues long. Germline CDR1 is SGHDN and CDR2 is FVKESK. Trimming pared 4 bases from V and 0 bases from J, leaving 6 bases between. CDR3 in DNA: TGTGCCAGCAGCCCTAGCCTGAACACTGAAGCTTTCTTT. Protein: CASSPSLNTEAFF.

This clonotype was seen many times. The rearrangement links TRBV7-6 to TRBJ2-2; 15 nucleotides agree with TRBD2. The CDR3 covers 18 residues. From germline, CDR1 is SGHVS and CDR2 FNYEAQ. Trimming cost V 5 bases and J 1 base; bases outside gene matches: 5. The CDR3 region is CASSVGLAGGLNTGELFF. The CDR3 bases are TGTGCCAGCAGCGTGGGACTAGCGGGAGGCCTGAACACCGGGGAGCTGTTTTTT.

The chain combines TRBV30 with TRBJ2-5; 9 bases match TRBD1. CDR1 and CDR2 from the germline V gene are GTSNPN and SVGIG (reference sequence). The CDR3 totals 14 residues. After removal of 3 bases from V and 1 base from J, the junction contained 3 bases not matched to a gene. The CDR3 sequence is CAWRRTGAQETQYF. The DNA for the CDR3 is TGTGCCTGGAGACGGACAGGGGCCCAAGAGACCCAGTACTTC.

The chain carries TRBV29-1 and TRBJ2-1; 7 nucleotides agree with TRBD2. This CDR3 is 17 amino acids long. From germline, CDR1 is SQVTM and CDR2 ANQGSEA. V dropped 5 bases and J dropped 0; count of bases not matched to a gene: 13. For the CDR3, the DNA is TGCAGCGTTTACTTGGGGGGGGTCCTCTACTCCTACAATGAGCAGTTCTTC. Its protein product is CSVYLGGVLYSYNEQFF.

Note on this clonotype: Since the CDR3 does not end with the conserved phenylalanine or tryptophan, this likely comes from a read error. The chain links TRBV7-2 to TRBJ2-7; 8 bases map to TRBD2. CDR3 size: 14 residues. V trimming: 7 bases; J trimming: 6 bases; junction bases outside the gene matches: 11. Germline V CDR1 and CDR2: SGHTA, FQGNSA. CDR3 bases: TGTGCCAGCATCTCGACTAGCGTTAACCGCGAGCAGTACTCC. Its protein is CASISTSVNREQYS.